This T cell receptor beta chain was observed in a study of blood T cell repertoires in COVID-19. This CDR3 region has 15 residues. The germline gives CDR1 SGDLS, CDR2 YYNGEE. The V end lost 0 bases, the J end lost 0 bases, and 8 bases lay between the germline ends. Assay: immunoSEQ multiplex PCR; the TCRdb copy retains only in-frame clones and omits some. This sample yields under 200,000 clones, of which around 87% are seen a single time; approximately 0.62% belongs to the top ten. Sequenced material: peripheral blood. This TCR was sampled from a man aged 60-69 years with COVID-19, enrolled during active disease. The chain has TRBV9 and TRBJ2-3, with unresolved D. CDR3 protein: CASSVVGGSTDTQYF. The DNA of the CDR3 is TGTGCCAGCAGCGTAGTTGGCGGTAGCACAGATACGCAGTATTTT.